This T cell receptor beta chain comes out of a study of blood T cell repertoires in COVID-19. As for the study in general: PBMCs, B-cell-depleted T cells, or T cells provided the cDNA or gDNA that made up the material.

Profiling relied on immunoSEQ multiplex PCR, and the TCRdb table lists in-frame clones only, not all of them. The sample consists of 200,000 to 250,000 clones, around 87% of them appearing once. The CDR3 totals 13 residues. V lost 6 bases to trimming and J lost 5 bases, with 11 bases between them. The V gene is TRBV12-3 or TRBV12-4, the J gene TRBJ2-1; the D gene is possibly TRBD1 (6 bases). Input material: peripheral blood. The receptor's source is a man in his sixties with acute or convalescent COVID-19. CDR3 bases: TGTGCCAGCAGCAGACAGGCCGACAATGAGCAGTTCTTC. Protein sequence: CASSRQADNEQFF.